This T cell receptor (beta chain) was identified in a study of beta chain features in type 1 diabetes. Study findings and constraints: Small HLA sub-analyses could not settle whether HLA shapes TCRB rearrangement. TCRB CDR3 length was moderately but significantly reduced in all four CD4+ subsets of Type 1 diabetes patients.

Reverse transcribing all isolated RNA meant expressed TCRB transcripts were sequenced. Assay used: immunoSEQ multiplex PCR; TCRdb lists only in-frame clones, some missing. The sample gives 630,000 or so clones, 11% to 15% of which show up once; 0.04% is in the top ten. V was cut by 2 bases and J by 3 bases, with 11 bases left in between. Germline V gives CDR1 GTSNPN, CDR2 SVGIG (reference sequence). The CDR3 consists of 14 residues. In its sample, this clone was seen a few times. Its cognate antigen is unknown. The chain recombines TRBV30 with TRBJ1-5; D remains unclear. The sample consisted of naive CD4+ T cells from blood. The source is a man aged 18 to 29 with type 1 diabetes. The CDR3 sequence: CAWSRGRFNQPQHF. CDR3 in DNA: TGTGCCTGGAGTCGCGGACGCTTCAATCAGCCCCAGCATTTT. Based on the CDR3 plus reference TRBV30 and TRBJ1-5, the full variable domain is SQTIHQWPATLVQPVGSPLSLECTVEGTSNPNLYWYRQAAGRGLQLLFYSVGIGQISSEVPQNLSASRPQDRQFILSSKKLLLSDSGFYLCAWSRGRFNQPQHFGDGTRLSIL.